This T cell receptor (beta chain) was identified in a study of post-analysis software for immune sequencing data. This clonotype was recorded many times. This CDR3 spans 14 amino acids. The trim removed 2 bases at V and 2 bases at J, leaving 6 bases unmatched. Germline V gene data show CDR1 as SQVTM and CDR2 as ANQGSEA. The authors incorporated unique molecular identifiers into the TCR beta cDNA libraries. TCRdb used MiXCR to reprocess the PCR reads, holding one entry per CDR3 protein. This table holds under 200,000 distinct CDR3 sequences, under 40% found once. The TCR originated in a girl between 5 and 17 years old with multiple sclerosis. V usage is TRBV29-1 and J usage is TRBJ2-7; 7 positions match TRBD2. This sample comprised blood, obtained after autologous hematopoietic stem cell transplantation. CDR3 in DNA: TGCAGCGTTGAAAACAGCGGGACCCCCTACGAGCAGTACTTC. Residues: CSVENSGTPYEQYF.